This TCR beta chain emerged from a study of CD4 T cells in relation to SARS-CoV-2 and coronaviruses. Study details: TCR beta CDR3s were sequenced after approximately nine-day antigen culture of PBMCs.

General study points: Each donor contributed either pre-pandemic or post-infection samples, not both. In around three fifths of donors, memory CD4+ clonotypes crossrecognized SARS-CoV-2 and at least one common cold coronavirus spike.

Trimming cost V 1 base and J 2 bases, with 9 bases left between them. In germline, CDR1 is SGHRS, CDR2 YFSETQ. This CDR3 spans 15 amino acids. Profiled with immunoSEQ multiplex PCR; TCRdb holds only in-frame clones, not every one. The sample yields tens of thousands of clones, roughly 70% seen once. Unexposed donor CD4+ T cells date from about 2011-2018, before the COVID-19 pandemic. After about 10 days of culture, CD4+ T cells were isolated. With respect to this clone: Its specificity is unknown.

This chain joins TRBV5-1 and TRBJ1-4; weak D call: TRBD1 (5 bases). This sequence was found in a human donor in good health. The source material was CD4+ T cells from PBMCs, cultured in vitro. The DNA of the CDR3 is TGCGCCAGCAGCTTGTTTGGGGCCACTAATGAAAAACTGTTTTTT. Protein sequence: CASSLFGATNEKLFF.